Listed here is a single T cell receptor (beta chain). Its specific antigen is unknown. Base quality data are lacking; no much larger clone is found one base away. TCRbeta CDR3 regions were amplified from genomic DNA by means of the immunoSEQ Assay, a bias-controlled multiplex PCR. The paper's data handling went like this. The number of nucleated cells in each sample was estimated by amplification of reference gene primers within the assay. To quantify the absolute abundance of each unique TCRbeta CDR3 rearrangement, sequence reads were collapsed and filtered. For each sample, productive Simpson clonality was calculated as the square root of Simpson's diversity index across productive rearrangements. TCRdb limited this immuneACCESS table to in-frame rearrangements with V and J called. A share of clones is missing; checked studies link under half to unresolved V genes, and the rest is unexplained. V, J and clone size were drawn from that table, and D and trimming were deduced from the DNA. For this sample the table gives about 250,000 clones, of which under 90% were detected only once. The ten largest clones add up to less than 2% of the sample.

The germline V gene sets CDR1 to SNHLY and CDR2 to FYNNEI. Measured from the cysteine to the phenylalanine, the CDR3 is 14 residues long. Only the CDR3 DNA stays, 42 bases, in frame from base 1. Relative to germline, V is missing 5 bases and J is missing 5 bases, with 5 bases of the junction outside any gene match. The sample belongs to a study of blood T cell repertoires in COVID-19 (dated by TCRdb to the early 2020s). At the level of the whole study: Samples covering the acute and convalescent phases of COVID-19 were provided by collaborators in the United States, Italy and Spain. Where available, HLA class I and class II types were obtained from metadata supplied by the sample provider rather than from assay-based typing. Sample metadata almost always included a de-identified subject ID, COVID-19 status, age in years and sex. Samples came from the ongoing ImmuneRACE study (first 160 participants) plus 1,254 subjects from 6 global collaborators. The prospective study material was composed of cDNA or gDNA derived from T cells, B-cell-depleted T cells, or PBMCs. A freely available public database, intended as a resource for researchers studying the immune response to SARS-CoV-2, is where the repertoires were released. Subjects who had been exposed to COVID-19, were actively infected with it, or had recovered from it provided the deeply sampled blood TCRbeta repertoires that made up the dataset. General conclusions and limits of the study: The amount of clinical and demographic metadata varied by source and participant and was provided uncurated.

In the prospective study, participants were about 18 to 90 years old, resided in 24 geographic areas of the United States, and were enrolled through a virtual design. To assign participants to cohorts, the prospective study relied on clinical history that participants themselves reported in a screening survey and a study questionnaire. Recovered participants in ImmuneRACE Cohort 3 were defined as having two consecutive negative NP/OP PCR tests, clearance from a healthcare professional, or resolution of symptoms. In the prospective study, whole blood, serum and a nasopharyngeal or oropharyngeal swab were collected from each participant by mobile phlebotomists. Participants in the prospective study had the option to provide additional blood draws and questionnaires over a roughly two-month period. Blood samples from the prospective study were shipped frozen or at room temperature prior to DNA extraction.

The sequencing sample was made of PBMCs or T cells enriched from blood (not recorded which). The V gene is TRBV2 and the J gene is TRBJ1-5; 8 of the junction bases match TRBD1. The clonotype was recovered from a man in his forties who had recovered from COVID-19. In nucleotide form, the sequence is TGTGCCAGCAGTCCACAGGGGGGAGATCAGCCCCAGCATTTT. Its translation reads: CASSPQGGDQPQHF.